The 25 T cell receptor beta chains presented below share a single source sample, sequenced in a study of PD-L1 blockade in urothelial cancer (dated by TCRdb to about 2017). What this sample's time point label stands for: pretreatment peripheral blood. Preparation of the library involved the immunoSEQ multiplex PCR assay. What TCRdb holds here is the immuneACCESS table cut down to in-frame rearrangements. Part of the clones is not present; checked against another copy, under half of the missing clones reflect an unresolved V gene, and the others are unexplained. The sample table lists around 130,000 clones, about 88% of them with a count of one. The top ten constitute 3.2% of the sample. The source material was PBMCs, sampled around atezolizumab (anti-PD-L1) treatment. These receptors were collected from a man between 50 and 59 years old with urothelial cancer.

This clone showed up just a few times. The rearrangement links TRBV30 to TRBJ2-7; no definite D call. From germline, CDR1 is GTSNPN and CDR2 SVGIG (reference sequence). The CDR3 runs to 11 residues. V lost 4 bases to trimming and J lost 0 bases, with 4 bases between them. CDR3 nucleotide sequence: TGTGCCTGGACAGACTCCTACGAGCAGTACTTC. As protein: CAWTDSYEQYF.

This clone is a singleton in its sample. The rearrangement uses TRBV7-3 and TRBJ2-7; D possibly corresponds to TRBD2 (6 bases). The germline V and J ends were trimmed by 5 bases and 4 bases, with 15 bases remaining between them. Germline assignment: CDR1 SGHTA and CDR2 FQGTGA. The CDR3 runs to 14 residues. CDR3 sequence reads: CASSLDGGEYEQYF. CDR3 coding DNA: TGTGCCAGCAGCCTCGACGGAGGGGAATACGAGCAGTACTTC.

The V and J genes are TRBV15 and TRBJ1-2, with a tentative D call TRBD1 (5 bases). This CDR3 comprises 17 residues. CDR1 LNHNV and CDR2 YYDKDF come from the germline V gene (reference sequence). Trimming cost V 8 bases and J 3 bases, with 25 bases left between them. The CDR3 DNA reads TGTGCCACCCAGAACGGACGGGGGGAGTTTAATGACTATGGCTACACCTTC. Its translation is CATQNGRGEFNDYGYTF.

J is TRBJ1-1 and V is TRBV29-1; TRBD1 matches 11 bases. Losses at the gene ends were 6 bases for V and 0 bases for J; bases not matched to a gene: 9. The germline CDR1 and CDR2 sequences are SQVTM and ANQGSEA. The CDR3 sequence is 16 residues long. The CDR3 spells CSVLDRGQGLNTEAFF. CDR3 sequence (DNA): TGCAGCGTATTGGACAGGGGGCAGGGTTTGAACACTGAAGCTTTCTTT.

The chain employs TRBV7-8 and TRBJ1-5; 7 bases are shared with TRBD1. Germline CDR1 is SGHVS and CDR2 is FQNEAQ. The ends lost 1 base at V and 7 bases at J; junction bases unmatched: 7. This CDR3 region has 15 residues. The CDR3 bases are TGTGCCAGCAGCTTAGGAGACAGGGAAGCACAGCCCCAGCATTTT. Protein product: CASSLGDREAQPQHF.

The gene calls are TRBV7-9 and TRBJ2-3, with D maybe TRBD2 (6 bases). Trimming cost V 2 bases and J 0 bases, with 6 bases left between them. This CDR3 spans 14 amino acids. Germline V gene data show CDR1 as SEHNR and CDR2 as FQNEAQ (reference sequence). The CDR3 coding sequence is TGTGCCAGCAGCTTAAGCGGGAGCACAGATACGCAGTATTTT. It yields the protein CASSLSGSTDTQYF.

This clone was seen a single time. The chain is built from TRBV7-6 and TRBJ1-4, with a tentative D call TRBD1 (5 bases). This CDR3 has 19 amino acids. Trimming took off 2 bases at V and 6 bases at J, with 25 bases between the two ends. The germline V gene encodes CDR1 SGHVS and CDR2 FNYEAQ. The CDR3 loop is CASSLLVSARVEEYEKLFF. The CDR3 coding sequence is TGTGCCAGCAGCTTACTCGTCTCGGCCAGGGTCGAAGAATATGAAAAACTGTTTTTT.

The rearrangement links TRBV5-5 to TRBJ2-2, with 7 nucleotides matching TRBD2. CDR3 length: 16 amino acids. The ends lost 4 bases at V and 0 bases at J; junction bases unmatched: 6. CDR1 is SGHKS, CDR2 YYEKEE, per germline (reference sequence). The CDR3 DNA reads TGTGCCAGCAGCCCCATAGCGGGTACGAACACCGGGGAGCTGTTTTTT. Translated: CASSPIAGTNTGELFF.

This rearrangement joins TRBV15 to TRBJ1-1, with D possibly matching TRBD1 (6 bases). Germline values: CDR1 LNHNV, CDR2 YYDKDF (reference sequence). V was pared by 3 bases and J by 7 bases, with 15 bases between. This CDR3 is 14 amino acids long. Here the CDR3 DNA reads TGTGCCACCAGCAGTATCCAGGGGCGGGTTGAAGCTTTCTTT. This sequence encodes CATSSIQGRVEAFF.

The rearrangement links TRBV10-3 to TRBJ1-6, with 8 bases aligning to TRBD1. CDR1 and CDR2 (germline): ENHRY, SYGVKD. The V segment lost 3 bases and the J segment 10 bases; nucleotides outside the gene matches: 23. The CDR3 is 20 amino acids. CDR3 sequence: CAISDRLPGGTGESNSPLHF. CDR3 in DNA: TGTGCCATCAGTGATCGCCTCCCAGGCGGGACAGGAGAGTCTAACTCACCCCTCCACTTT.

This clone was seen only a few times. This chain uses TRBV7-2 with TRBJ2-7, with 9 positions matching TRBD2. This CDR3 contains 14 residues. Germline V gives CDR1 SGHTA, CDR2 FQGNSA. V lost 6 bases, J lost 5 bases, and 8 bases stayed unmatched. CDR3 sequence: CASRQGLARHEQYF. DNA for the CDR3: TGTGCCAGCAGACAGGGACTAGCCCGACACGAGCAGTACTTC.

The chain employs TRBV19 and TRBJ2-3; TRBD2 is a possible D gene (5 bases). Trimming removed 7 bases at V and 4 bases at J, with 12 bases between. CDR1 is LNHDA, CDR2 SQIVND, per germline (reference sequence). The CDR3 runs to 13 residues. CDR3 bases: TGTGCCAGTAAGAGAGGGAGCGCAGATACGCAGTATTTT. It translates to CASKRGSADTQYF.

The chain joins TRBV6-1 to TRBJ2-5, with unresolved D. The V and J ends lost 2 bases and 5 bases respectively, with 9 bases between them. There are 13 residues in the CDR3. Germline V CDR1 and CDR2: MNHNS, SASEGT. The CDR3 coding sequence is TGTGCCAGCAGTGAATTTGAGGTTGAGACCCAGTACTTC. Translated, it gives CASSEFEVETQYF.

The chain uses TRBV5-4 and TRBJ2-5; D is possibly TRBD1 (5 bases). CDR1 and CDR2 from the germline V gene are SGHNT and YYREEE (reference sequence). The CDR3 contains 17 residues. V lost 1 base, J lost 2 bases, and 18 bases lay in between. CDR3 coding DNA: TGTGCCAGCAGCTTGTGGGGCCTCCCTGGCCTTCAAGAGACCCAGTACTTC. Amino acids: CASSLWGLPGLQETQYF.

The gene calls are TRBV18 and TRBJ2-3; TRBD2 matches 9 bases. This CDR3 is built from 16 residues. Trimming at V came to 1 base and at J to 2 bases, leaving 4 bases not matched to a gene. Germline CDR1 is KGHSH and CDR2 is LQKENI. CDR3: CASSPQASGNTDTQYF. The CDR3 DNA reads TGTGCCAGCTCACCACAGGCTAGCGGGAACACAGATACGCAGTATTTT.

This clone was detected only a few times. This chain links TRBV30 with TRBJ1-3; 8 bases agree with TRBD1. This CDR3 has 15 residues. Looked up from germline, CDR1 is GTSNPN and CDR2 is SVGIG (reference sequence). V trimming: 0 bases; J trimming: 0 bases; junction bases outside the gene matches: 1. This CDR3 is CAWSVDRDSGNTIYF. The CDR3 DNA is TGTGCCTGGAGTGTGGACAGGGACTCTGGAAACACCATATATTTT. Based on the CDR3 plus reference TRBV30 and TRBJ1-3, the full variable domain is SQTIHQWPATLVQPVGSPLSLECTVEGTSNPNLYWYRQAAGRGLQLLFYSVGIGQISSEVPQNLSASRPQDRQFILSSKKLLLSDSGFYLCAWSVDRDSGNTIYFGEGSWLTVV.

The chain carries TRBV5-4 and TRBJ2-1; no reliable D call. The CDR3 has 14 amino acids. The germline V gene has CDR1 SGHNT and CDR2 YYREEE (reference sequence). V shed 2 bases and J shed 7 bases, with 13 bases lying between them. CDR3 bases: TGTGCCAGCAGCTTCCGGGTCCAAGAGAATGAGCAGTTCTTC. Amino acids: CASSFRVQENEQFF. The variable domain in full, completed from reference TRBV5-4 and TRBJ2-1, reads ETGVTQSPTHLIKTRGQQVTLRCSSQSGHNTVSWYQQALGQGPQFIFQYYREEENGRGNFPPRFSGLQFPNYSSELNVNALELDDSALYLCASSFRVQENEQFFGPGTRLTVL.

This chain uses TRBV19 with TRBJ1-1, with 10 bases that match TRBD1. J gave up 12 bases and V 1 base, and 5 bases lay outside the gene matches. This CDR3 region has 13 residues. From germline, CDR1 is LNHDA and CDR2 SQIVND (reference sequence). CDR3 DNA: TGTGCCAGTAGTATAGCCCGGACAGGGGGAACTTTCTTT. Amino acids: CASSIARTGGTFF. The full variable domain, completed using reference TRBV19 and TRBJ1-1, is DGGITQSPKYLFRKEGQNVTLSCEQNLNHDAMYWYRQDPGQGLRLIYYSQIVNDFQKGDIAEGYSVSREKKESFPLTVTSAQKNPTAFYLCASSIARTGGTFFGQGTRLTVV.

CDR3 sequence: CASSNSGSRYNEQFF. The DNA for the CDR3 is TGTGCCAGCAGCAACAGCGGGAGTCGGTACAATGAGCAGTTCTTC. This chain uses TRBV28 with TRBJ2-1; 8 bases are a match to TRBD2. Germline V gives CDR1 MDHEN, CDR2 SYDVKM. This CDR3 comprises 15 residues. The trim removed 6 bases at V and 4 bases at J, leaving 8 bases unmatched.

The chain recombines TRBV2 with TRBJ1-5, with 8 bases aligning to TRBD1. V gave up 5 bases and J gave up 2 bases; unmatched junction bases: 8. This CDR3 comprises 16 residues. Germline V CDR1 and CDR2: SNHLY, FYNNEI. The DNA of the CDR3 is TGTGCCAGCAGTAACTACAGGGGGAGGGGCAATCAGCCCCAGCATTTT. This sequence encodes CASSNYRGRGNQPQHF.

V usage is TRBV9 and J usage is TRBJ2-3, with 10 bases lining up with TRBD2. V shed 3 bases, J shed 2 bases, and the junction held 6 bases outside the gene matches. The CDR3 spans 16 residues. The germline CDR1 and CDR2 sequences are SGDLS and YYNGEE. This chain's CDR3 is CASSGGLAELTDTQYF. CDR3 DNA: TGTGCCAGCAGCGGAGGACTAGCGGAACTCACAGATACGCAGTATTTT.

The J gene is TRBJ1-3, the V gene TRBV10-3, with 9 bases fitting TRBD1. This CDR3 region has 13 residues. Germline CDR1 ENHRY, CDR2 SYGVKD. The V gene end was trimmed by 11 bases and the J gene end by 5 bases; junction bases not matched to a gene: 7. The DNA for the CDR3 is TGTGCCTTTAAGGACAGGGGAAGAAACACCATATATTTT. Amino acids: CAFKDRGRNTIYF.

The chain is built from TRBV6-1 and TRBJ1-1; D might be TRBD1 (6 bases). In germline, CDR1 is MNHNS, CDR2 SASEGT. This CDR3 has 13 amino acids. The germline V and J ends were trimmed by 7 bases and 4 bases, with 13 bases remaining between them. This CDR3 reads CASIGGSATEAFF. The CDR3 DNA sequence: TGTGCCAGCATTGGGGGCTCGGCCACTGAAGCTTTCTTT.

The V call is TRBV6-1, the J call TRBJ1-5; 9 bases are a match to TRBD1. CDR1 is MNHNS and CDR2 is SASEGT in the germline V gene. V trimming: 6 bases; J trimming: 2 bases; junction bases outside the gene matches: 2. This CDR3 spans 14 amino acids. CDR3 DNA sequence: TGTGCCAGCAGACGGACAGGGGGCAATCAGCCCCAGCATTTT. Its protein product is CASRRTGGNQPQHF.

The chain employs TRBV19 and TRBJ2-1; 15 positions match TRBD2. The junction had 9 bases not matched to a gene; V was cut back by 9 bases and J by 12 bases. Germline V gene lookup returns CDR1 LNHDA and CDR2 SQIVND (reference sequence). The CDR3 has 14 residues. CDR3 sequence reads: CASRQGLAGGRQFF. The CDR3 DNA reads TGTGCCAGCCGACAAGGACTAGCGGGAGGGCGGCAGTTCTTC. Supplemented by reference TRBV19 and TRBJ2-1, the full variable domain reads DGGITQSPKYLFRKEGQNVTLSCEQNLNHDAMYWYRQDPGQGLRLIYYSQIVNDFQKGDIAEGYSVSREKKESFPLTVTSAQKNPTAFYLCASRQGLAGGRQFFGPGTRLTVL.